This passage covers 24 T cell receptor beta chains from one sample sequenced in a study of Graves' ophthalmopathy and Graves' hyperthyroidism. Using RNA transcripts, the TCR beta CDR3 regions were amplified. The authors performed first-round RT-PCR with HTBI primers and then a second-round multiplex PCR. TCRdb re-called the multiplex PCR reads with MiXCR, one entry per CDR3 protein. The table records around 1,000,000 distinct CDR3 sequences, approximately 35% of them present only once. Sequenced sample: peripheral blood or thyroid tissue (not recorded which). These receptors were taken from an adult man with Graves' hyperthyroidism.

The table lists this clonotype with many counts. The gene calls are TRBV29-1 and TRBJ1-1; D possibly corresponds to TRBD1 (5 bases). The CDR3 extends over 14 amino acids. Per the germline V gene, CDR1 is SQVTM and CDR2 is ANQGSEA. V was pared by 6 bases and J by 1 base, with 15 bases between. The DNA for the CDR3 is TGCAGCGTCGAGGAGGCCGGGGGGAACACTGAAGCTTTCTTT. It yields the protein CSVEEAGGNTEAFF.

This rearrangement joins TRBV7-2 to TRBJ1-5, with D maybe TRBD1 (5 bases). The V gene's germline CDR1 is SGHTA and CDR2 FQGNSA. CDR3 size: 15 residues. V lost 4 bases and J 6 bases, leaving 16 bases between the germline ends. The CDR3 is CASSSLRGMSQPQHF. The CDR3 DNA reads as TGTGCCAGCAGCTCATTGCGGGGGATGTCTCAGCCCCAGCATTTT.

This clonotype appeared many times. The chain couples TRBV29-1 to TRBJ1-2; no firm D call. The germline gives CDR1 SQVTM, CDR2 ANQGSEA. The CDR3 spans 12 residues. V was shortened by 3 bases and J by 4 bases, with 9 bases between the two germline ends. Written as DNA, the CDR3 is TGCAGCGTTGATAGGGCAAGCTATGGCTACACCTTC. It specifies CSVDRASYGYTF.

This chain links TRBV10-3 with TRBJ1-1, with D possibly TRBD1 on 5 matching bases. V dropped 0 bases and J dropped 5 bases, with 22 bases sitting between them. The CDR3 has 18 residues. Germline V lookup: CDR1 ENHRY, CDR2 SYGVKD. The DNA of the CDR3 is TGTGCCATCAGTGAGTCCCCTCATGAGCAGCCCGGGGGGACTGAAGCTTTCTTT. Translating gives CAISESPHEQPGGTEAFF.

This clonotype was counted ten times or more. This chain links TRBV20-1 with TRBJ2-5; 10 bases map to TRBD2. The V gene's germline CDR1 is DFQATT and CDR2 SNEGSKA (reference sequence). V gave up 3 bases and J gave up 5 bases; unmatched junction bases: 12. The CDR3 contains 16 residues. The CDR3: CSASVPAGGPRETQYF. CDR3 nucleotides: TGCAGTGCTAGTGTTCCAGCGGGAGGGCCCAGGGAGACCCAGTACTTC.

Only a few counts were recorded for this clonotype. Here the CDR3 DNA reads TGTGCCACCAGCAGAGATAAGGGGGCGGTTTATTCACCCCTCCACTTT. It specifies CATSRDKGAVYSPLHF. The chain employs TRBV15 and TRBJ1-6; 7 bases line up with TRBD1. The V and J ends lost 0 bases and 8 bases, in that order; junction bases with no gene match: 7. The CDR3 totals 16 residues. Per germline, CDR1 LNHNV and CDR2 YYDKDF (reference sequence). The complete variable domain, with remaining parts taken from reference TRBV15 and TRBJ1-6, reads DAMVIQNPRYQVTQFGKPVTLSCSQTLNHNVMYWYQQKSSQAPKLLFHYYDKDFNNEADTPDNFQSRRPNTSFCFLDIRSPGLGDTAMYLCATSRDKGAVYSPLHFGNGTRLTVT.

This clonotype showed up many times. J is TRBJ2-7 and V is TRBV24-1, with TRBD2 identical over 12 bases. The CDR3 loop spans 16 amino acids. Germline V gene data show CDR1 as KGHDR and CDR2 as SFDVKD. Germline trimming cut 4 bases from V and 5 bases from J; bases unmatched to any gene: 8. The CDR3 bases are TGTGCCACCAGTGACCCTAGCGGGAGGGACGCCAACGAGCAGTACTTC. As protein: CATSDPSGRDANEQYF.

The CDR3 DNA follows: TGTGCCAGCAGTGAACTCCGGCAAGGCACTGAAGCTTTCTTT. Amino acid sequence: CASSELRQGTEAFF. The genes are TRBV25-1 and TRBJ1-1; D is unclear. CDR1 is MGHDK, CDR2 SYGVNS, per germline. CDR3 length equals 14 residues. Trimming removed 2 bases at V and 4 bases at J, with 11 bases between.

The sample holds one count of this clonotype. The rearrangement joins TRBV10-3 to TRBJ2-7; the D is unclear. With 10 bases removed from V and 2 bases from J, the gap between germline ends came to 18 bases. The CDR3 sequence is 14 residues long. CDR1 is ENHRY, CDR2 SYGVKD, per germline. CDR3 residues: CASQLNQYPYEQYF. The DNA of the CDR3 is TGTGCCAGCCAACTTAATCAGTACCCCTACGAGCAGTACTTC.

The V gene is TRBV20-1, the J gene TRBJ2-7, with a possible D match to TRBD2 (6 bases). Trimming cost V 3 bases and J 3 bases, with 9 bases left between them. The CDR3 spans 12 residues. CDR1 DFQATT and CDR2 SNEGSKA come from the germline V gene (reference sequence). CDR3 DNA: TGCAGTGCTAGCACTAGCAACTACGAGCAGTACTTC. Translation gives CSASTSNYEQYF.

V usage is TRBV4-1 and J usage is TRBJ2-2; the D is unclear. The CDR3 totals 12 residues. Germline-derived CDR1 and CDR2 are MGHRA and YSYEKL. V was trimmed by 2 bases and J by 9 bases, leaving 7 bases between them. The DNA for the CDR3 is TGCGCCAGCAGCCAAAGTGGAAGGGAGCTGTTTTTT. Translated, it gives CASSQSGRELFF.

This chain's CDR3 is CSVERLAGGQETQYF. The CDR3 region has the DNA TGCAGCGTTGAAAGACTAGCGGGAGGGCAAGAGACCCAGTACTTC. This chain uses TRBV29-1 with TRBJ2-5; TRBD2 agrees at 14 bases. There are 15 residues in the CDR3. The germline V gene encodes CDR1 SQVTM and CDR2 ANQGSEA. V was pared by 2 bases and J by 2 bases, with 1 base of the junction left unmatched.

The chain combines TRBV9 with TRBJ2-2; D is uncertain. Trimming removed 3 bases from V and 0 bases from J, with 12 bases in between. Germline V gene lookup returns CDR1 SGDLS and CDR2 YYNGEE. The CDR3 totals 16 residues. CDR3: CASSGARRANTGELFF. CDR3 nucleotides: TGTGCCAGCAGCGGAGCTCGGAGAGCGAACACCGGGGAGCTGTTTTTT.

This clonotype was seen only a few times. The chain recombines TRBV18 with TRBJ1-5; no clear D. Germline loops: CDR1 KGHSH, CDR2 LQKENI. The CDR3 runs to 13 residues. The V end was cut by 0 bases, the J end by 8 bases, with 8 bases between. The DNA of the CDR3 is TGTGCCAGCTCACCACCGGGGTCGGAGCCCCAGCATTTT. Translation: CASSPPGSEPQHF.

This clonotype was seen at least ten times. The rearrangement joins TRBV7-9 to TRBJ1-1, with unresolved D. This CDR3 has 16 amino acids. Between the trimmed V and J ends, which lost 7 bases and 4 bases, there was a span of 22 bases. Germline assignment: CDR1 SEHNR and CDR2 FQNEAQ (reference sequence). CDR3 DNA sequence: TGTGCCAGCACCCCGTCTGGGGATATAGGGAGCACTGAAGCTTTCTTT. This sequence encodes CASTPSGDIGSTEAFF.

The rearrangement links TRBV10-3 to TRBJ2-5, with 7 nucleotides matching TRBD1. V was pared by 2 bases and J by 11 bases, with 11 bases of the junction left unmatched. The CDR3 runs 14 residues. Germline assignment: CDR1 ENHRY and CDR2 SYGVKD. The CDR3: CAISERQGVDTQYF. CDR3 in DNA: TGTGCCATCAGTGAGCGACAGGGTGTGGATACGCAGTACTTC.

A remark on this clonotype: It is likely a read error, because the conserved phenylalanine at the end of the CDR3 is missing. The chain carries TRBV10-3 and TRBJ1-2; 10 bases line up with TRBD1. V trimming: 10 bases; J trimming: 3 bases; junction bases outside the gene matches: 5. The CDR3 extends over 13 amino acids. Germline V gives CDR1 ENHRY, CDR2 SYGVKD. The CDR3: CASGDRGDYGYTS. CDR3 nucleotides: TGTGCCAGCGGGGACAGGGGCGACTATGGCTACACCTCC.

This clonotype appeared once. No conserved phenylalanine or tryptophan ends this CDR3, so it is likely a read error. The limits of the CDR3 on the DNA are not certain, so only TCRdb's listed CDR3 is given. The genes are TRBV10-3 and TRBJ1-2. The CDR3 is made up of 20 amino acids, end residues included. Germline V lookup: CDR1 ENHRY, CDR2 SYGVKD. The CDR3 here is CAISDLAGGETGPLTMATPD.

This clonotype was seen many times. This sequence joins TRBV7-9 and TRBJ1-2; D unresolved. The V gene lost 11 bases and the J gene lost 5 bases, with 15 bases spanning the gap. Germline lookup yields CDR1 SEHNR and CDR2 FQNEAQ (reference sequence). The CDR3 has 12 amino acids. This CDR3 is CAQQEGFYGYTF. In DNA form, the CDR3 reads TGTGCCCAGCAGGAAGGGTTTTATGGCTACACCTTC.

This clonotype was observed many times. The chain couples TRBV9 to TRBJ2-7; a weak D match, TRBD2 (5 bases). The CDR3 contains 15 residues. V lost 4 bases and J 6 bases, leaving 20 bases between the germline ends. Per the germline V gene, CDR1 is SGDLS and CDR2 is YYNGEE. This CDR3 is CASSPAGRGKGEQYF. The CDR3 DNA is TGTGCCAGCAGCCCCGCGGGCAGAGGAAAAGGCGAGCAGTACTTC.

Worth noting for this clonotype: A single base separates this from a much larger clone, so it may be a read error. The chain combines TRBV20-1 with TRBJ1-5, with unresolved D. Germline V CDR1 and CDR2: DFQATT, SNEGSKA (reference sequence). The CDR3 runs to 12 residues. The CDR3: CSARSTNQPHHF. CDR3 in DNA: TGCAGTGCTAGGTCGACCAATCAGCCCCATCATTTT.

There are many counts of this clonotype. The chain recombines TRBV12-3 or TRBV12-4 with TRBJ2-5, with D possibly matching TRBD2 (6 bases). The V end lost 4 bases, the J end lost 5 bases, and 11 bases lay between the germline ends. The CDR3 length is 13 residues. The CDR3 region has the DNA TGTGCCAGCAGTTCTAGCGATCACGAGACCCAGTACTTC. This translates into CASSSSDHETQYF.

Comments on this clonotype: One end of the junction is discordant with germline, which a read error may explain. The chain links TRBV12-3 or TRBV12-4 to TRBJ1-2; 8 bases match TRBD1. CDR3 length: 13 amino acids. DNA for the CDR3: TGTGCCAGCAGTCGGACAGGGTTGTTTGGCCACACCTTC. This encodes CASSRTGLFGHTF.

This chain links TRBV5-1 with TRBJ2-7; D remains unclear. Trimming left V 1 base short and J 0 bases short, with 8 bases between. This CDR3 spans 14 amino acids. Germline V CDR1 and CDR2: SGHRS, YFSETQ. The CDR3 protein is CASSLSSSSYEQYF. The CDR3 DNA reads as TGCGCCAGCAGCTTGTCGTCTAGCTCCTACGAGCAGTACTTC.